Following are 6 T cell receptor beta chains from one sample sequenced in a study of T-cell reconstitution after alpha-beta-depleted transplantation in children listed by TCRdb under 2016. The library came from PCR. TCRdb lists the instrument as Illumina HiSeq 2500. TCR libraries were prepared with molecular barcoding, using unique molecular identifiers to normalize TCRbeta repertoire quantification. TCRdb itself trimmed the public reads at Q25 with fastp, ran MiXCR and retained productive beta chains. CDR3 protein sequences are deduplicated, and each keeps its most common genes and DNA. The sample profile shows hundreds of thousands of distinct CDR3 sequences; around 14% of them were found once. The top ten clonotypes cover about 0.77% of the sample. Sample treatment or condition, as interpreted from the label and publication: allogeneic hematopoietic cell transplantation with graft depleted of TCRalphabeta T cells and CD19 B cells.

The source material was PBMCs, sampled before TCRalphabeta/CD19-depleted stem cell transplant. These receptors came from a girl aged 2 to 9 with congenital amegakaryocytic thrombocytopenia, due to receive a stem cell transplant.

Only one count was recorded for this clonotype. A read error may be the cause here, since a much bigger clone is one base away. V is TRBV6-1 and J is TRBJ1-1, with D hard to call. CDR3 size: 13 residues. Germline V gene sequence: CDR1 MNHNS, CDR2 SASEGT. The CDR3 DNA reads as TGTGTCAGCATGGCGAGAGAGAACACTGAAGCTTTCTTT. Translated, it gives CVSMARENTEAFF.

This clonotype occurred many times. Germline and junction disagree at one end, which may indicate a read error. The gene calls are TRBV5-1 and TRBJ2-3; no reliable D call. CDR3 length: 12 residues. Germline CDR1 reads SGHRS; CDR2 reads YFSETQ. CDR3 sequence: CASSLDPDTQYF. The CDR3 nucleotides read TGTGCCAGCAGCTTGGACCCAGATACGCAGTATTTT.

The chain links TRBV12-3 or TRBV12-4 to TRBJ2-1; D may be TRBD1 (5 bases). V shed 6 bases and J shed 9 bases, with 15 bases lying between them. This CDR3 has 13 amino acids. The CDR3 protein is CASRLLGLGEQFF. The CDR3, as DNA: TGTGCCAGCAGACTCCTGGGGCTGGGTGAGCAGTTCTTC.

Many counts were recorded for this clonotype. CDR3 in amino acids: CASSLVTGTDTQYF. The DNA of the CDR3 is TGTGCCAGCAGCCTCGTTACCGGCACAGATACGCAGTATTTT. V is TRBV12-3 or TRBV12-4 and J is TRBJ2-3, with unresolved D. V was pared by 6 bases and J by 1 base, with 11 bases between. This CDR3 comprises 14 residues.

The chain has TRBV5-1 and TRBJ2-5, with a weak D call TRBD2 (5 bases). Per germline, CDR1 SGHRS and CDR2 YFSETQ. The CDR3 contains 16 residues. V lost 0 bases and J 2 bases, leaving 14 bases between the germline ends. The DNA of the CDR3 is TGCGCCAGCAGCTTGGGACGCGGGCCCCTTCAAGAGACCCAGTACTTC. It yields the protein CASSLGRGPLQETQYF.

The gene calls are TRBV24-1 and TRBJ2-1; D might be TRBD1 (6 bases). The length of the CDR3 is 12 residues. Trimming shortened V by 10 bases and J by 0 bases, and 6 bases separated the two germline ends. CDR1 KGHDR and CDR2 SFDVKD come from the germline V gene. In DNA, the CDR3 is TGTGCCACAGGGGGCTCCTACAATGAGCAGTTCTTC. It is translated as CATGGSYNEQFF.